Following are 31 T cell receptor beta chains from one sample sequenced in a study of T-cell memory formation after mild COVID-19 (dated by TCRdb to the early 2020s). Libraries were prepared through 5' RACE. Sequencing was carried out with an Illumina NovaSeq 6000. The raw public reads went through TCRdb reprocessing: fastp at Q25, MiXCR clone calling, in-frame beta chains kept. Rows merge per CDR3 protein into single entries with the most common DNA and genes. The sample table shows about 390,000 distinct CDR3 sequences, and 15% to 20% are seen once. The leading ten clones occupy roughly 21% of the sample. Material: PBMCs or a T cell subset sorted from them (not recorded which). The receptors originated from a man aged 18 to 35 who had mild COVID-19 (a few samples of this study predate the infection). The sample titles of this study are shuffled in the database, so cell type and time point are left out; the donor was told from shared clones.

This clonotype appeared a single time. The chain carries TRBV5-1 and TRBJ1-2; D gene uncertain. The V gene lost 0 bases and the J gene lost 7 bases, with 10 bases spanning the gap. The germline V gene has CDR1 SGHRS and CDR2 YFSETQ. The CDR3 is 13 residues long. CDR3 coding DNA: TGCGCCAGCAGCTTGGCTGGATCTTCTGGCTACACCTTC. As protein: CASSLAGSSGYTF.

This clonotype was recorded only once. This sequence joins TRBV7-6 and TRBJ2-7, with 12 bases aligning to TRBD1. This CDR3 contains 14 residues. Trimming cost V 5 bases and J 6 bases; bases outside gene matches: 5. Per the germline V gene, CDR1 is SGHVS and CDR2 is FNYEAQ. The CDR3 is CASSPRDRGPEQYV. The CDR3 DNA reads as TGTGCCAGCAGCCCCCGGGACAGGGGGCCCGAGCAGTACGTC.

The chain links TRBV5-1 to TRBJ2-7; 9 nucleotides agree with TRBD1. Germline assignment: CDR1 SGHRS and CDR2 YFSETQ. The V gene end was trimmed by 4 bases and the J gene end by 2 bases; junction bases not matched to a gene: 7. There are 15 residues in the CDR3. The CDR3 DNA reads as TGCGCCAGCAGCAAATTCGGGACAGGGACCTACGAGCAGTACTTC. This sequence encodes CASSKFGTGTYEQYF.

This clonotype appeared many times. The chain links TRBV28 to TRBJ1-1; a possible D gene is TRBD1 (5 bases). The CDR3 totals 17 residues. Trimming removed 1 base at V and 4 bases at J, with 19 bases between. Germline V lookup: CDR1 MDHEN, CDR2 SYDVKM. Here the CDR3 DNA reads TGTGCCAGCAGTTTATCGGGGTTGGTGGGAAGGGGCACTGAAGCTTTCTTT. Translated: CASSLSGLVGRGTEAFF.

The J gene is TRBJ2-7, the V gene TRBV5-1, with 10 positions matching TRBD2. The CDR3 covers 18 residues. Germline-derived CDR1 and CDR2 are SGHRS and YFSETQ. Trimming took 0 bases from V and 0 from J; bases not matched to a gene: 9. In DNA, the CDR3 is TGCGCCAGCAGCTTGGGACTAGCGGGTCTTGAACTCTCCTACGAGCAGTACTTC. Amino acids: CASSLGLAGLELSYEQYF.

V usage is TRBV13 and J usage is TRBJ1-6; 8 bases are a match to TRBD1. Trimming cost V 2 bases and J 8 bases; bases outside gene matches: 11. CDR3 length: 17 residues. In germline, CDR1 is PRHDT, CDR2 FYEKMQ (reference sequence). The CDR3 DNA reads as TGTGCCAGCAGCTTACAAGGACAGGGAGTAGGGTATTCACCCCTCCACTTT. Translation: CASSLQGQGVGYSPLHF.

This clonotype came up a few times. The V and J genes are TRBV7-9 and TRBJ1-5, with a weak D call TRBD1 (5 bases). The germline gives CDR1 SEHNR, CDR2 FQNEAQ (reference sequence). V was shortened by 5 bases and J by 6 bases, with 14 bases between the two germline ends. The CDR3 sequence is 14 residues long. The CDR3 DNA reads TGTGCCAGCAGCGCCGGGGCAGGCGGTCAGCCCCAGCATTTT. Its translation is CASSAGAGGQPQHF.

The chain has TRBV12-3 or TRBV12-4 and TRBJ1-2; D is unclear. V was clipped by 7 bases and J by 4 bases, with 4 bases between them. The CDR3 consists of 10 residues. Here the CDR3 reads CASILYGYTF. The DNA for the CDR3 is TGTGCCAGCATCCTCTATGGCTACACCTTC.

This chain connects TRBV2 to TRBJ2-3; D assignment may be TRBD1 or TRBD2 (5 bases each). Looked up from germline, CDR1 is SNHLY and CDR2 is FYNNEI. This CDR3 spans 14 amino acids. V dropped 8 bases and J dropped 2 bases, with 14 bases sitting between them. CDR3 residues: CASVRDQDTDTQYF. In nucleotides, the CDR3 is TGTGCCAGCGTCCGGGACCAAGACACAGATACGCAGTATTTT. The entire variable domain, with the rest obtained from reference TRBV2 and TRBJ2-3, is as follows: EPEVTQTPSHQVTQMGQEVILRCVPISNHLYFYWYRQILGQKVEFLVSFYNNEISEKSEIFDDQFSVERPDGSNFTLKIRSTKLEDSAMYFCASVRDQDTDTQYFGPGTRLTVL.

The chain combines TRBV7-9 with TRBJ2-7, with 9 bases that match TRBD1. Trimming took 5 bases from V and 4 from J; bases not matched to a gene: 12. The CDR3 runs to 16 residues. Germline V gene lookup returns CDR1 SEHNR and CDR2 FQNEAQ (reference sequence). For the CDR3, the DNA is TGTGCCAGCAGCCCGCCACCGGGACAGGGTCGTTACGAGCAGTACTTC. It specifies CASSPPPGQGRYEQYF.

This clonotype was observed a handful of times. The genes are TRBV5-1 and TRBJ2-3; 9 nucleotides agree with TRBD1. V lost 0 bases, J lost 3 bases, and 8 bases stayed unmatched. Germline CDR1 reads SGHRS; CDR2 reads YFSETQ. The CDR3 runs 17 residues. For the CDR3, the DNA is TGCGCCAGCAGCTTGGCCGGGACAGGGTTTTGGACAGATACGCAGTATTTT. Its translation is CASSLAGTGFWTDTQYF. The whole variable domain, remainder taken from reference TRBV5-1 and TRBJ2-3, is KAGVTQTPRYLIKTRGQQVTLSCSPISGHRSVSWYQQTPGQGLQFLFEYFSETQRNKGNFPGRFSGRQFSNSRSEMNVSTLELGDSALYLCASSLAGTGFWTDTQYFGPGTRLTVL.

A few counts support this clonotype. The CDR3 coding sequence is TGCAGTGCTAGAGATAGTTCGGGGAACACCGGGGAGCTGTTTTTT. It specifies CSARDSSGNTGELFF. The chain uses TRBV20-1 and TRBJ2-2, with D unclear. The V gene's germline CDR1 is DFQATT and CDR2 SNEGSKA (reference sequence). This CDR3 has 15 amino acids. Trimming removed 0 bases at V and 1 base at J, with 9 bases between.

The genes are TRBV5-1 and TRBJ2-5; D call uncertain. The CDR3 sequence is 13 residues long. Germline V gene data show CDR1 as SGHRS and CDR2 as YFSETQ. The V gene lost 4 bases and the J gene lost 2 bases, with 9 bases spanning the gap. The CDR3 nucleotides read TGCGCCAGCAGCCGGACGCCGCAAGAGACCCAGTACTTC. Residues: CASSRTPQETQYF. Full variable domain (remainder filled in from reference TRBV5-1 and TRBJ2-5): KAGVTQTPRYLIKTRGQQVTLSCSPISGHRSVSWYQQTPGQGLQFLFEYFSETQRNKGNFPGRFSGRQFSNSRSEMNVSTLELGDSALYLCASSRTPQETQYFGPGTRLLVL.

J is TRBJ2-2 and V is TRBV24-1; 15 nucleotides align to TRBD2. Germline CDR1 reads KGHDR; CDR2 reads SFDVKD. This CDR3 is built from 19 residues. The V segment lost 4 bases and the J segment 0 bases; nucleotides outside the gene matches: 5. The CDR3 DNA is TGTGCCACCAGTGACCCGGGACTAGCGGGGGGAGCGAACACCGGGGAGCTGTTTTTT. Amino acid sequence: CATSDPGLAGGANTGELFF.

This clonotype was seen repeatedly, ten times or more. The genes are TRBV7-6 and TRBJ2-1, with a weak D call TRBD1 (5 bases). From germline, CDR1 is SGHVS and CDR2 FNYEAQ. The CDR3 loop spans 13 amino acids. The V gene lost 4 bases and the J gene lost 7 bases, with 11 bases spanning the gap. CDR3 loop: CASSWSGSNEQFF. CDR3 nucleotides: TGTGCCAGCAGCTGGTCAGGGTCGAATGAGCAGTTCTTC.

This clonotype was seen a few times. The gene calls are TRBV4-3 and TRBJ2-3; D is unclear. The CDR3 spans 15 residues. V dropped 0 bases and J dropped 0 bases, with 7 bases sitting between them. Germline loops: CDR1 LGHNA, CDR2 YSLEER. The CDR3 reads CASSQEGSSTDTQYF. The CDR3 DNA follows: TGCGCCAGCAGCCAAGAGGGCAGTAGCACAGATACGCAGTATTTT.

The chain combines TRBV18 with TRBJ1-4, with a tentative D call TRBD1 (6 bases). The CDR3 totals 14 residues. The V end was cut by 3 bases, the J end by 10 bases, with 15 bases between. Germline V lookup: CDR1 KGHSH, CDR2 LQKENI. CDR3 nucleotides: TGTGCCAGCTCACCCATGGACAGCCCACGAAAACTGTTTTTT. Translated, it gives CASSPMDSPRKLFF.

The rearrangement links TRBV20-1 to TRBJ2-4, with TRBD1 identical over 8 bases. The CDR3 loop spans 13 amino acids. V dropped 5 bases and J dropped 7; count of bases not matched to a gene: 7. Germline-derived CDR1 and CDR2 are DFQATT and SNEGSKA (reference sequence). CDR3: CSASGTGGNIQYF. The CDR3 region has the DNA TGCAGTGCTTCCGGGACAGGTGGGAACATTCAGTACTTC.

This clonotype occurred many times. The chain combines TRBV4-1 with TRBJ2-1; 7 bases align to TRBD2. Germline V gene lookup returns CDR1 MGHRA and CDR2 YSYEKL. This CDR3 has 15 residues. Trimming at V came to 4 bases and at J to 1 base, leaving 4 bases not matched to a gene. The CDR3 DNA follows: TGCGCCAGCAGCCTCCCGGGGGGTTCCTACAATGAGCAGTTCTTC. This encodes CASSLPGGSYNEQFF.

This chain uses TRBV20-1 with TRBJ2-7; 11 bases are shared with TRBD1. The CDR3 length is 13 residues. CDR1 and CDR2 from the germline V gene are DFQATT and SNEGSKA (reference sequence). V was clipped by 5 bases and J by 3 bases; unmatched bases: 3. The CDR3 reads CSAGGTGGYEQYF. The DNA for the CDR3 is TGCAGTGCTGGCGGGACAGGGGGCTACGAGCAGTACTTC.

V and J are TRBV7-9 and TRBJ2-6; 9 bases align to TRBD1. The length of the CDR3 is 16 residues. Germline V gene sequence: CDR1 SEHNR, CDR2 FQNEAQ (reference sequence). The trim removed 8 bases at V and 0 bases at J, leaving 5 bases unmatched. The CDR3 DNA sequence: TGTGCCAGCGGAAGGACAGGGGTCTCTGGGGCCAACGTCCTGACTTTC. Protein: CASGRTGVSGANVLTF. The full variable domain, its missing parts supplied by reference TRBV7-9 and TRBJ2-6, is DTGVSQNPRHKITKRGQNVTFRCDPISEHNRLYWYRQTLGQGPEFLTYFQNEAQLEKSRLLSDRFSAERPKGSFSTLEIQRTEQGDSAMYLCASGRTGVSGANVLTFGAGSRLTVL.

This clonotype was seen only a few times. This chain joins TRBV5-5 and TRBJ2-2; 7 bases fit TRBD2. This CDR3 contains 15 residues. The germline gives CDR1 SGHKS, CDR2 YYEKEE (reference sequence). V lost 0 bases, J lost 3 bases, and 2 bases stayed unmatched. CDR3: CASSLVGLHTGELFF. For the CDR3, the DNA is TGTGCCAGCAGCTTGGTGGGACTACACACCGGGGAGCTGTTTTTT. Complete variable domain (other parts from reference TRBV5-5 and TRBJ2-2): DAGVTQSPTHLIKTRGQQVTLRCSPISGHKSVSWYQQVLGQGPQFIFQYYEKEERGRGNFPDRFSARQFPNYSSELNVNALLLGDSALYLCASSLVGLHTGELFFGEGSRLTVL.

This clonotype has only a few counts. The chain joins TRBV28 to TRBJ2-7, with unresolved D. Trimming took off 2 bases at V and 3 bases at J, with 8 bases between the two ends. Germline V gene sequence: CDR1 MDHEN, CDR2 SYDVKM. The CDR3 runs 13 residues. The chain's CDR3 is CASSLQRNYEQYV. CDR3 DNA: TGTGCCAGCAGTTTACAGAGGAACTACGAGCAGTACGTC.

V usage is TRBV5-1 and J usage is TRBJ1-3; D remains unclear. The CDR3 runs 15 residues. Germline CDR1 reads SGHRS; CDR2 reads YFSETQ. Trimming took 4 bases from V and 3 from J, leaving 14 bases between them. The CDR3 nucleotides read TGCGCCAGCAGCCCAGATCTAGATTTTGGAAACACCATATATTTT. It yields the protein CASSPDLDFGNTIYF.

This clonotype was detected a few times. The chain links TRBV4-1 to TRBJ1-1, with TRBD1 matching 9 bases. The CDR3 runs to 16 residues. J gave up 4 bases and V 6 bases, and 12 bases lay outside the gene matches. Germline-derived CDR1 and CDR2 are MGHRA and YSYEKL. The CDR3 region is CASSPGTGPGSTEAFF. CDR3 in DNA: TGCGCCAGCAGTCCCGGGACAGGGCCCGGAAGCACTGAAGCTTTCTTT.

Many counts were recorded for this clonotype. This chain connects TRBV5-1 to TRBJ1-4; D is perhaps TRBD1 (6 bases). The CDR3 spans 14 residues. Between the trimmed V and J ends, which lost 4 bases and 4 bases, there was a span of 11 bases. Germline V CDR1 and CDR2: SGHRS, YFSETQ. CDR3: CASSRGLGNEKLFF. CDR3 nucleotides: TGCGCCAGCAGCCGGGGGCTGGGTAATGAAAAACTGTTTTTT. Full variable domain (remainder filled in from reference TRBV5-1 and TRBJ1-4): KAGVTQTPRYLIKTRGQQVTLSCSPISGHRSVSWYQQTPGQGLQFLFEYFSETQRNKGNFPGRFSGRQFSNSRSEMNVSTLELGDSALYLCASSRGLGNEKLFFGSGTQLSVL.

This clonotype has ten or more counts. This sequence joins TRBV5-1 and TRBJ2-1; TRBD1 might be the D (7 bases). The CDR3 runs 15 residues. Germline values: CDR1 SGHRS, CDR2 YFSETQ. V was pared by 4 bases and J by 4 bases, with 15 bases between. CDR3 in amino acids: CASSPQGGQYNEQFF. CDR3 DNA: TGCGCCAGCAGCCCCCAGGGGGGTCAGTACAATGAGCAGTTCTTC. The full variable domain, rest sourced from reference TRBV5-1 and TRBJ2-1, is KAGVTQTPRYLIKTRGQQVTLSCSPISGHRSVSWYQQTPGQGLQFLFEYFSETQRNKGNFPGRFSGRQFSNSRSEMNVSTLELGDSALYLCASSPQGGQYNEQFFGPGTRLTVL.

J is TRBJ1-6 and V is TRBV5-5; maybe TRBD1 (5 bases). Trimming took off 4 bases at V and 6 bases at J, with 14 bases between the two ends. The germline CDR1 and CDR2 sequences are SGHKS and YYEKEE (reference sequence). The CDR3 covers 15 residues. CDR3 DNA sequence: TGTGCCAGCAGCACCAGGGACGTCCGTAATTCACCCCTCCACTTT. Its translation: CASSTRDVRNSPLHF.

As to this clonotype: This clone may be a read error of a much larger clone one base away. The J gene is TRBJ2-1, the V gene TRBV7-2; 12 nucleotides agree with TRBD2. CDR1 and CDR2 from the germline V gene are SGHTA and FQGNSA. CDR3 length: 16 residues. V dropped 1 base and J dropped 4; count of bases not matched to a gene: 2. The CDR3 loop is CASSLDTSGGYNEQFF. CDR3 sequence (DNA): TGTGCCAGCAGCTTAGACACTAGCGGGGGGTACAATGAGCAGTTCTTC.

This chain's CDR3 is CASGRQGPVGEQYF. In nucleotides, the CDR3 is TGTGCCAGCGGTCGACAGGGCCCCGTGGGGGAGCAGTACTTC. J is TRBJ2-7 and V is TRBV2, with TRBD1 identical over 7 bases. The CDR3 sequence is 14 residues long. Germline V lookup: CDR1 SNHLY, CDR2 FYNNEI. The junction had 14 bases not matched to a gene; V was cut back by 8 bases and J by 7 bases.

In its sample, this clonotype was seen a few times. V is TRBV11-2 and J is TRBJ2-2; perhaps TRBD2 as D (6 bases). The CDR3 has 15 amino acids. With 5 bases removed from V and 4 bases from J, the gap between germline ends came to 14 bases. Germline CDR1 reads SGHAT; CDR2 reads FQNNGV. The CDR3 spells CASSRTTSSTGELFF. CDR3 in DNA: TGTGCCAGCAGCCGTACGACTAGTTCCACCGGGGAGCTGTTTTTT.